The rows below give T cell receptor beta chains drawn from one sample of a study of a mutant IDH1 vaccine in newly diagnosed glioma. No antigen is known for these receptors. Profiled with immunoSEQ multiplex PCR; TCRdb holds only in-frame clones, not every one. The sample has about 32,000 clones; roughly three quarters are singletons. The sample was PBMCs, taken from a glioma patient whose treatment included an IDH1 peptide vaccine. The receptors here all came from a woman in her 40s with glioma. Both conserved end residues are trimmed from each CDR3.

TRBV6-1	TRBJ2-5	ASSEAPGWGQETQY
TRBV11-2	TRBJ2-7	ASSFRSVERLSYEQY
TRBV19	TRBJ2-1	ASSMNNYNEQF
TRBV5-1	TRBJ2-3	ASSLEGGVTDTQY
TRBV27	TRBJ1-2	ASSPQVRQHYGYT
TRBV10-3	TRBJ1-6	AISPDSSPLH
TRBV7-9	TRBJ1-4	ASSSSLLGAWEKLF
TRBV5-1	TRBJ1-6	ASSLESVDYSPLH
TRBV4-3	TRBJ2-1	ASSQEITGLASNEQF
TRBV7-9	TRBJ2-3	ASSLGGSDTQY
TRBV10-3	TRBJ1-1	AISESGGGTEAF
TRBV30	TRBJ1-3	AWAGLGRDGNTIY
TRBV2	TRBJ1-5	ASSEEAGGFGQPQH
TRBV6-5	TRBJ2-2	ASSYSITAATGELF
TRBV6-5	TRBJ2-2	ASRDRGRDTGELF
TRBV6-6	TRBJ1-2	ASTPPGSYGYT
TRBV7-9	TRBJ2-7	ASSFAEVYYEQY
TRBV19	TRBJ1-6	ASSPQGLDNSPLH
TRBV7-8	TRBJ1-2	ASSLAGADTYGYT
TRBV5-4	TRBJ2-6	ASSLRAGHSGANVLT
TRBV18	TRBJ2-7	ASSLSGQDYEQY
TRBV28	TRBJ2-7	ASSASRGPEEQY
TRBV10-3	TRBJ2-3	AISESGGGTDTQY
TRBV18	TRBJ1-6	ASSPPRGAYNSPLH
TRBV27	TRBJ1-2	ASSHGQSFYGYT
TRBV7-9	TRBJ1-5	ASSPDRDSYQPQH
TRBV29-1	TRBJ2-5	SVIGWDSQETQY
TRBV4-1	TRBJ2-3	ASSHRSFGLVPDTQY
TRBV10-2	TRBJ1-2	ASSESARKRGYT
TRBV30	TRBJ1-6	AWGGSSYNSPLH
TRBV30	TRBJ2-7	AWSSPSYEQY
TRBV19	TRBJ1-4	ASSFATDRVDEKLF
TRBV5-1	TRBJ2-5	ASSLGRGALQETQY
TRBV30	TRBJ2-3	AWSREASTQY
TRBV5-1	TRBJ2-2	ASSLAESNTGELF
TRBV19	TRBJ2-2	ARKPEESGGMNTGELF